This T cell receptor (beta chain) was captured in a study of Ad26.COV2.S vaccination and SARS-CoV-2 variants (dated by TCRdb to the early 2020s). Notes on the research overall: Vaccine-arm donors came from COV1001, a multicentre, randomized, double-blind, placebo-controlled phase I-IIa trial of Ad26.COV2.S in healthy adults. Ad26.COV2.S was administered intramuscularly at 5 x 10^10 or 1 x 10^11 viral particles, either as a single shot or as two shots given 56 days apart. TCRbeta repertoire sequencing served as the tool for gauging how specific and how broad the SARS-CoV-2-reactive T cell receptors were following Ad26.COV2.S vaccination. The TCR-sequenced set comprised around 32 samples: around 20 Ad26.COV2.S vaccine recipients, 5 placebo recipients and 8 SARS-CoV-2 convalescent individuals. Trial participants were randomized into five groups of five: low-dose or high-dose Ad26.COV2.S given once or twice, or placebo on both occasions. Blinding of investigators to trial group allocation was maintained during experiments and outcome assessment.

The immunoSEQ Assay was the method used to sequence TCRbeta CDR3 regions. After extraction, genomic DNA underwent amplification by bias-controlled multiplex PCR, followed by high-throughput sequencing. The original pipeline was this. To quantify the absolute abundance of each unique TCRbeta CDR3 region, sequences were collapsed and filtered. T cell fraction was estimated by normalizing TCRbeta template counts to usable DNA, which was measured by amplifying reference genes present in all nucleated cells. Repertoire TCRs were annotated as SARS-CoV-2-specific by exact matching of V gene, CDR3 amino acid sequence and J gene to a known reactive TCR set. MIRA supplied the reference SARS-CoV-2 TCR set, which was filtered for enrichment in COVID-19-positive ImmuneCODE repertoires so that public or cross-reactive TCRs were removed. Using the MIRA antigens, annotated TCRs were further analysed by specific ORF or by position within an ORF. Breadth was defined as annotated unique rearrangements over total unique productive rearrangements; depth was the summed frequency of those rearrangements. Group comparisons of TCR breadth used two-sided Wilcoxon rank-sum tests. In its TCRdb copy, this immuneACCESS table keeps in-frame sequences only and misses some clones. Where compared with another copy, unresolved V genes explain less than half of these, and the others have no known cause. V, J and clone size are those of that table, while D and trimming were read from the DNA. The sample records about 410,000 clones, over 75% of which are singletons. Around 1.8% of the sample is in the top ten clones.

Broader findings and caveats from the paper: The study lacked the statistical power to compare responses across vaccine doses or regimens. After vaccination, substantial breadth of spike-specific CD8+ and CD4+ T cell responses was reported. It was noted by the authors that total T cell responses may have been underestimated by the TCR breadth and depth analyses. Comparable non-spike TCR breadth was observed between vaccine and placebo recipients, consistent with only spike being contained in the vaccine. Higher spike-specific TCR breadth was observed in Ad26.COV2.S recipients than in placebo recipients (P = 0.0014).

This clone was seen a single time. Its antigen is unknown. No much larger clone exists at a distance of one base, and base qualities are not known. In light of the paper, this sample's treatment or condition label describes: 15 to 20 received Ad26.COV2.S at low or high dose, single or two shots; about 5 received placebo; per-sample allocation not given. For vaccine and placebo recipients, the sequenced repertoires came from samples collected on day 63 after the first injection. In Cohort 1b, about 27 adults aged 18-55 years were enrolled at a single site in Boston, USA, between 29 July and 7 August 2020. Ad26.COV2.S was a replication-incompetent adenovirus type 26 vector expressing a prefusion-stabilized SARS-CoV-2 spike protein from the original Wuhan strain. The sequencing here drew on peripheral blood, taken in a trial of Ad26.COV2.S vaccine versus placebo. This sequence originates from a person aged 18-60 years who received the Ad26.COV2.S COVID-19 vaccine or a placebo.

The CDR3 loop reads CAWRYLTGELFF. The nucleotides read TGTGCCTGGAGGTATCTCACCGGGGAGCTGTTTTTT. The chain links TRBV30 with TRBJ2-2, with no confident D gene call. The CDR3 covers 12 residues, taking in both the cysteine and the phenylalanine. Just CDR3 DNA is preserved here, 36 bases in frame from base 1. Trimming at the junction amounts to 3 bases on V and 4 bases on J, and the germline ends lie 6 bases apart. From the germline V gene (reference sequence), CDR1 is GTSNPN and CDR2 is SVGIG.